This T cell receptor (beta chain) is from a study of T-cell reconstitution after alpha-beta-depleted transplantation in children. General observations from the study: Several hundred graft clones that had expanded were reportedly the source of alpha-beta T cells about two months after transplant. Diversity and T-cell counts at one year after transplant derived mostly from new T cells. Surviving recipient T cells and thymic progenitors produced the high day-60 TCRbeta diversity seen in some patients.

Construction of the TCRbeta library involved unique molecular identifiers. Using its own MiXCR run on the PCR reads, TCRdb lists one record per CDR3 protein. The sample includes hundreds of thousands of distinct CDR3 sequences, 24% seen only once; the top ten take around 4.8%. For this clonotype: Its antigen is unidentified.

Germline V gene sequence: CDR1 LNHNV, CDR2 YYDKDF (reference sequence). J gave up 4 bases and V 0 bases, and 3 bases lay outside the gene matches. The CDR3 spans 16 residues. Sequenced here: PBMCs, mostly from graft donor cells, sampled 360 days after TCRalphabeta/CD19-depleted stem cell transplant. This chain links TRBV15 with TRBJ2-7; 13 positions agree with TRBD2. The receptor comes from a female patient younger than 10 who had a stem cell transplant for congenital amegakaryocytic thrombocytopenia, so the T cells may come from the graft donor. The CDR3 region is CATSRDGLAGVYEQYF. As DNA, the CDR3 is TGTGCCACCAGCAGAGATGGACTAGCGGGAGTATACGAGCAGTACTTC.